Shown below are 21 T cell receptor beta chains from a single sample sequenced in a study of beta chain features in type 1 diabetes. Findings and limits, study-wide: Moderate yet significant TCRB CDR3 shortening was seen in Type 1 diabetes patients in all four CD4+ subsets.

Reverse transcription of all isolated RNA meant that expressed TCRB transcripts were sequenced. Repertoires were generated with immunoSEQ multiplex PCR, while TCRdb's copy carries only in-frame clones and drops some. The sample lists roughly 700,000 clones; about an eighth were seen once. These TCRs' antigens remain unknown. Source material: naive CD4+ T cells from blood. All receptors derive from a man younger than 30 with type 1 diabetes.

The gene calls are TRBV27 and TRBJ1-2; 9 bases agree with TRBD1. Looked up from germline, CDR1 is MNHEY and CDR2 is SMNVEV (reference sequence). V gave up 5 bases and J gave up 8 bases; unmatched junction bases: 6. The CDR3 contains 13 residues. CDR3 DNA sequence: TGTGCCAGCAGTCCTCGGACAGGGGAGGGCTACACCTTC. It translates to CASSPRTGEGYTF.

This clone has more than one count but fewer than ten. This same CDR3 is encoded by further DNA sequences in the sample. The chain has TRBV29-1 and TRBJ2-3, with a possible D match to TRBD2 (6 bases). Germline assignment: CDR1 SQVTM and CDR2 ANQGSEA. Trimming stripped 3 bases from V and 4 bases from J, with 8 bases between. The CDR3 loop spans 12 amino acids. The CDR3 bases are TGCAGCGTTGATCGCGGGGCAGATACGCAGTATTTT. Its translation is CSVDRGADTQYF.

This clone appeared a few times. The DNA for the CDR3 is TGTGCCAGCAGTTTAGCCTCCTATAATTCACCCCTCCACTTT. Amino acids: CASSLASYNSPLHF. This sequence joins TRBV28 and TRBJ1-6; D is ambiguous. The germline V gene encodes CDR1 MDHEN and CDR2 SYDVKM. V shed 2 bases and J shed 0 bases, with 2 bases lying between them. The CDR3 contains 14 residues.

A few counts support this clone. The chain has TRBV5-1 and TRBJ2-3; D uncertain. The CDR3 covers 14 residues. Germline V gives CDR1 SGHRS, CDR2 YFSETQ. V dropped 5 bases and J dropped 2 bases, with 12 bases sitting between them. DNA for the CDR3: TGCGCCAGCAGTACCGGACGGGCCACAGATACGCAGTATTTT. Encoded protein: CASSTGRATDTQYF.

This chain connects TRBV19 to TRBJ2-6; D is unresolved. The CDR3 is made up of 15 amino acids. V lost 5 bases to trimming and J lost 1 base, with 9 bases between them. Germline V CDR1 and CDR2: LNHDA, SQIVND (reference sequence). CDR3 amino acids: CASSPLLSGANVLTF. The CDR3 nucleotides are TGTGCCAGTAGTCCCCTTCTTTCTGGGGCCAACGTCCTGACTTTC.

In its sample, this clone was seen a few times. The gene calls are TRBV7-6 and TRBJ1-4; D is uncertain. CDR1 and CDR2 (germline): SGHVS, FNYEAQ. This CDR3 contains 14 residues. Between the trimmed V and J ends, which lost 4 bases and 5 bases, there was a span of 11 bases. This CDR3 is CASSSRRANEKLFF. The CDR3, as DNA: TGTGCCAGCAGCTCCCGGAGGGCCAATGAAAAACTGTTTTTT.

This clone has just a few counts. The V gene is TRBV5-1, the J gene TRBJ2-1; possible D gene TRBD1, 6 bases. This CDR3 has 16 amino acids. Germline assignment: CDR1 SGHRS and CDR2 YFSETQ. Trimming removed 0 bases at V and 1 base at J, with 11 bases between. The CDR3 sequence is CASSLGGDNSYNEQFF. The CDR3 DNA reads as TGCGCCAGCAGCTTGGGAGGGGACAATTCCTACAATGAGCAGTTCTTC.

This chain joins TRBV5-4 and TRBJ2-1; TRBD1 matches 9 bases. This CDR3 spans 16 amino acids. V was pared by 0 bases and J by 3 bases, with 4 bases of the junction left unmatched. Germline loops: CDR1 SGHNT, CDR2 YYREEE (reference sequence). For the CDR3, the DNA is TGTGCCAGCAGCTTGGGGACAGGGGCTTTCTACAATGAGCAGTTCTTC. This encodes CASSLGTGAFYNEQFF.

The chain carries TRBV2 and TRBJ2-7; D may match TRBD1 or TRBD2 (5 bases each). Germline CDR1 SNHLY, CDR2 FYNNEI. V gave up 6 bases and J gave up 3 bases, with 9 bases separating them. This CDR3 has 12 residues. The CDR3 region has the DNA TGTGCCAGCAGCGGGACCCTCTACGAGCAGTACTTC. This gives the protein CASSGTLYEQYF. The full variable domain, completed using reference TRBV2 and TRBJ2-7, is EPEVTQTPSHQVTQMGQEVILRCVPISNHLYFYWYRQILGQKVEFLVSFYNNEISEKSEIFDDQFSVERPDGSNFTLKIRSTKLEDSAMYFCASSGTLYEQYFGPGTRLTVT.

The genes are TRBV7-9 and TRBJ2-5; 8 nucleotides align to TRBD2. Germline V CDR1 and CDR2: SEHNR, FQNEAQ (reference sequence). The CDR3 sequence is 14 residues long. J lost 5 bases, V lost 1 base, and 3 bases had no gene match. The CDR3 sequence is CASSLGSGGETQYF. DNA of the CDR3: TGTGCCAGCAGCTTAGGCAGCGGGGGCGAGACCCAGTACTTC.

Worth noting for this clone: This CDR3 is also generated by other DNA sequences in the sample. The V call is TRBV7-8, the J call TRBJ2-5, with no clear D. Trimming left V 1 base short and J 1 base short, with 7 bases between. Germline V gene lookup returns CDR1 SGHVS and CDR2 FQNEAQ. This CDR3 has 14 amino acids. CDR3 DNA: TGTGCCAGCAGCTTAGGGTCTGTCCAAGAGACCCAGTACTTC. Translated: CASSLGSVQETQYF.

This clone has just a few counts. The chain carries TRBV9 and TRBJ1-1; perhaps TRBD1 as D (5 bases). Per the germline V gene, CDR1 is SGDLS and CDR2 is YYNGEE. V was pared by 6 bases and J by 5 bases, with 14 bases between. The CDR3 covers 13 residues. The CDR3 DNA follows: TGTGCCAGCAACGGAGGGGAAGGGACTGAAGCTTTCTTT. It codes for CASNGGEGTEAFF.

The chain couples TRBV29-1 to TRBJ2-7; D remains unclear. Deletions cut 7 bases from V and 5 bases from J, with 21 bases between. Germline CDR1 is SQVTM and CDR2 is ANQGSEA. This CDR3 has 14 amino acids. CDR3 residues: CSAKPEWQTNEQYF. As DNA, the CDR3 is TGCAGCGCCAAACCCGAGTGGCAGACCAACGAGCAGTACTTC.

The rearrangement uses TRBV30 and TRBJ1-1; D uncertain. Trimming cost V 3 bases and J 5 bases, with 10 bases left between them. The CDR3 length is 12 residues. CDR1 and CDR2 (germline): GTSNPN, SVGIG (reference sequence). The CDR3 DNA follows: TGTGCCTGGAGCCAGATCGGGACTGAAGCTTTCTTT. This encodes CAWSQIGTEAFF.

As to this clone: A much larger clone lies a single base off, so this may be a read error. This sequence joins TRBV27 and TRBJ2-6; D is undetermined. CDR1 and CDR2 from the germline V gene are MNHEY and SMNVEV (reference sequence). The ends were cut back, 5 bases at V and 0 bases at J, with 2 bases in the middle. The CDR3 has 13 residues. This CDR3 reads CASSSSGANVLTF. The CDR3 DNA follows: TGTGCCAGCAGTAGCTCTGGGGCCAACGTCCTGACTTTC.

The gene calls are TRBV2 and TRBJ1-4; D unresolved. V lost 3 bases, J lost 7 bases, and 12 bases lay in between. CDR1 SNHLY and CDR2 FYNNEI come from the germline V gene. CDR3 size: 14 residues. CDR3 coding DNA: TGTGCCAGCAGTGACACCCGTGTAGGTGAAAAACTGTTTTTT. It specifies CASSDTRVGEKLFF.

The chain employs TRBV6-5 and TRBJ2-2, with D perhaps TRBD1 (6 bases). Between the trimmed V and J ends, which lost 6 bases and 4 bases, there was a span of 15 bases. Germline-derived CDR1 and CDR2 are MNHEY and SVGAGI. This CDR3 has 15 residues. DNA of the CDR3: TGTGCCAGCAGGCCACCGGGACAACCCACCGGGGAGCTGTTTTTT. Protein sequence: CASRPPGQPTGELFF.

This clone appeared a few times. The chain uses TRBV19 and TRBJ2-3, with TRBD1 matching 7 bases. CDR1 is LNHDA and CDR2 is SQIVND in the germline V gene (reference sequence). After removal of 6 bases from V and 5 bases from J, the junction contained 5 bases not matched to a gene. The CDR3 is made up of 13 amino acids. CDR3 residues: CASRGQGVDTQYF. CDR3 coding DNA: TGTGCCAGTAGAGGGCAGGGGGTAGATACGCAGTATTTT.

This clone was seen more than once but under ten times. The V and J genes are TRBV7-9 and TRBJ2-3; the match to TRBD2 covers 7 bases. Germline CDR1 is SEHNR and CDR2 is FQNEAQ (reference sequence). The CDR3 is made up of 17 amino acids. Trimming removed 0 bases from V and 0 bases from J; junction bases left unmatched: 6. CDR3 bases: TGTGCCAGCAGCTTAGCGGTGGCTAGCGGAAGCACAGATACGCAGTATTTT. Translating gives CASSLAVASGSTDTQYF.

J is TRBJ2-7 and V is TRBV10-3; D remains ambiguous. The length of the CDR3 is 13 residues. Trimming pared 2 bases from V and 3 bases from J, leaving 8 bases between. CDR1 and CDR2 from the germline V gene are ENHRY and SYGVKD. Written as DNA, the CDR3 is TGTGCCATCAGTGAGCATCTCCTCTACGAGCAGTACTTC. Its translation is CAISEHLLYEQYF.

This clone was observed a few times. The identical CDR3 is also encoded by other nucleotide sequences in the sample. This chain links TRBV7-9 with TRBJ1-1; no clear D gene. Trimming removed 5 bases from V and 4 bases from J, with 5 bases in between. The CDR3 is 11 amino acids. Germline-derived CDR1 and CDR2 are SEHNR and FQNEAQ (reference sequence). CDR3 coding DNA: TGTGCCAGCAGCCTTAGCACTGAAGCTTTCTTT. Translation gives CASSLSTEAFF.